This T cell receptor beta chain was identified in a study of blood T cell repertoires in COVID-19. Sequencing used immunoSEQ multiplex PCR; TCRdb keeps in-frame clones, though not all of them. This sample has around 130,000 clones, with around nine tenths found just once. The source material was peripheral blood. This clonotype originated in a man aged 55 to 69 with COVID-19, enrolled during active disease.

The CDR3, as DNA: TGTGCCAGCAGTTTCAGGAAAGACACTGAAGCTTTCTTT. Protein product: CASSFRKDTEAFF. The V call is TRBV12-3 or TRBV12-4, the J call TRBJ1-1; D unresolved. The CDR3 is made up of 13 amino acids. Trimming removed 3 bases at V and 3 bases at J, with 8 bases between.